This TCR beta chain was documented in a study of glioma-infiltrating T cells after dendritic cell vaccination. About the research overall: Three intradermal dendritic cell vaccine injections were given every two weeks.

Germline V CDR1 and CDR2: SGHTA, FQGTGA. CDR3 length: 15 residues. Trimming took 2 bases from V and 2 from J; bases not matched to a gene: 2. Primers: 60 V beta forward and 13 J beta reverse. Profiling relied on immunoSEQ multiplex PCR, and the TCRdb table lists in-frame clones only, not all of them. The sample includes about 92,000 clones, more than 75% of them seen just once. The genes are TRBV7-3 and TRBJ2-3; TRBD2 matches at 9 bases. Sequencing was performed on blood, taken before dendritic cell vaccination. This receptor was obtained from a human donor with glioblastoma. CDR3 residues: CASSLAGGTTDTQYF. CDR3 coding DNA: TGTGCCAGCAGCTTAGCGGGAGGGACCACAGATACGCAGTATTTT.